This T cell receptor beta chain was identified in a study of T cells in narcolepsy. Study as a whole: Healthy controls were enrolled alongside patients with narcolepsy type 1 or type 2.

Study outcomes and limitations: Healthy controls reportedly lacked the autoreactive clonotypes serially found in patients' blood.

A remark on this clone: What it binds is not known.

Generated by immunoSEQ multiplex PCR, the TCRdb table keeps only in-frame clones and is missing some. The data show about 34,000 clones, over 75% seen once. Germline assignment: CDR1 LGHNA and CDR2 YNFKEQ. V shed 0 bases, J shed 0 bases, and the junction held 3 bases outside the gene matches. This CDR3 comprises 17 residues. The sequenced sample consisted of CD45RA- memory CD4+ T cells from PBMCs. This TCR was recovered from a human donor with narcolepsy. The J gene is TRBJ2-3, the V gene TRBV4-2; TRBD2 matches at 10 bases. The CDR3 sequence: CASSQDTSGTSTDTQYF. DNA for the CDR3: TGTGCCAGCAGCCAAGACACTAGCGGGACTAGCACAGATACGCAGTATTTT.